A single sample gave rise to the 27 T cell receptor beta chains below, sequenced in a study of T cells in Graves' hyperthyroidism and ophthalmopathy. RNA transcripts were the template for amplifying TCR beta CDR3 regions. Primed by the HTBI set, a first-round RT-PCR was run on the TCR CDR3. TCRdb re-derived calls from the multiplex PCR reads in MiXCR, one entry per CDR3 protein. The data show hundreds of thousands of distinct CDR3 sequences, over 35% seen once. What was sequenced was blood. Receptors were obtained from a man aged 18 to 30 with Graves' hyperthyroidism.

This clonotype was found many times. The chain recombines TRBV15 with TRBJ2-2; TRBD2 agrees at 9 bases. This CDR3 contains 15 residues. Losses at the gene ends were 5 bases for V and 2 bases for J; bases not matched to a gene: 3. Germline V gene sequence: CDR1 LNHNV, CDR2 YYDKDF (reference sequence). The CDR3 reads CATSATSGNTGELFF. DNA of the CDR3: TGTGCCACCAGCGCGACTAGCGGAAACACCGGGGAGCTGTTTTTT.

This clonotype was seen ten or more times. The genes are TRBV29-1 and TRBJ2-7, with D perhaps being TRBD1 or TRBD2 (5 bases each). CDR3 size: 13 residues. The ends were cut back, 6 bases at V and 6 bases at J, with 18 bases in the middle. Germline CDR1 and CDR2: SQVTM and ANQGSEA. The CDR3 loop reads CSVIREFSLEQYF. CDR3 nucleotides: TGCAGCGTCATCAGGGAGTTTTCCCTCGAGCAGTACTTC.

This clonotype was seen repeatedly, ten times or more. The V and J genes are TRBV29-1 and TRBJ2-7, with D hard to call. The CDR3 has 12 amino acids. The germline V and J ends were trimmed by 1 base and 5 bases, with 9 bases remaining between them. Germline V gene sequence: CDR1 SQVTM, CDR2 ANQGSEA. The DNA for the CDR3 is TGCAGCGTTGAAGGCAGTCCCAACGAGCAGTACTTC. This gives the protein CSVEGSPNEQYF.

This clonotype was seen repeatedly, ten times or more. For the CDR3, the DNA is TGCAGTGCTAGGGGACTAGCGGAACAAGAGACCCAGTACTTC. Amino acid sequence: CSARGLAEQETQYF. This chain joins TRBV20-1 and TRBJ2-5, with 11 bases that match TRBD2. Germline-derived CDR1 and CDR2 are DFQATT and SNEGSKA (reference sequence). This CDR3 region has 14 residues. J lost 2 bases, V lost 3 bases, and 2 bases had no gene match.

Regarding this clonotype: Since no conserved phenylalanine or tryptophan closes the CDR3, a read error is the likely cause. V gene TRBV19 combines with J gene TRBJ1-1; no definite D call. The CDR3 is 12 amino acids. CDR1 is LNHDA and CDR2 is SQIVND in the germline V gene (reference sequence). The germline V and J ends were trimmed by 8 bases and 4 bases, with 11 bases remaining between them. The CDR3 sequence: CASSRPGTEAFL. For the CDR3, the DNA is TGTGCCAGTTCACGTCCGGGCACTGAAGCTTTCCTT.

The chain combines TRBV6-6 with TRBJ1-2, with a weak D call TRBD1 (5 bases). The CDR3 runs 15 residues. Per germline, CDR1 MNHNY and CDR2 SVGAGI (reference sequence). V was trimmed by 0 bases and J by 1 base, leaving 9 bases between them. CDR3 sequence: CASSYSGTFNYGYTF. CDR3 DNA: TGTGCCAGCAGTTACTCCGGGACGTTTAACTATGGCTACACCTTC.

The chain couples TRBV5-1 to TRBJ2-5, with D perhaps being TRBD1 or TRBD2 (5 bases each). The germline gives CDR1 SGHRS, CDR2 YFSETQ. The ends were cut back, 4 bases at V and 5 bases at J, with 12 bases in the middle. CDR3 length: 13 amino acids. CDR3 residues: CASSGDEGETQYF. CDR3 nucleotides: TGCGCCAGCAGCGGTGACGAGGGGGAGACCCAGTACTTC.

This clonotype came up a few times. The rearrangement joins TRBV11-1 to TRBJ2-7; 7 nucleotides line up with TRBD2. Germline CDR1 is SGHAT and CDR2 is FQDESV (reference sequence). V was clipped by 4 bases and J by 0 bases; unmatched bases: 3. The length of the CDR3 is 14 residues. In nucleotides, the CDR3 is TGTGCCAGCAGCTGGGCTAGCGGCTCCTACGAGCAGTACTTC. It yields the protein CASSWASGSYEQYF.

This clonotype was observed at least ten times. The V and J genes are TRBV10-1 and TRBJ1-1, with 8 bases lining up with TRBD1. V was clipped by 1 base and J by 4 bases; unmatched bases: 11. In germline, CDR1 is WNHNN, CDR2 SYGVQD (reference sequence). The CDR3 runs to 17 residues. This CDR3 is CASSEWTLTGEATEAFF. The CDR3 region has the DNA TGCGCCAGCAGTGAGTGGACCCTGACAGGGGAGGCCACTGAAGCTTTCTTT.

The chain joins TRBV7-9 to TRBJ2-7; TRBD2 aligns across 7 bases. With 5 bases clipped from V and 3 bases from J, the junction kept 7 bases outside the gene matches. CDR1 is SEHNR, CDR2 FQNEAQ, per germline (reference sequence). The CDR3 consists of 14 residues. CDR3 sequence (DNA): TGTGCCAGCAGCCAAGAGGGAGGGCGCTACGAGCAGTACTTC. It encodes CASSQEGGRYEQYF.

The chain links TRBV7-2 to TRBJ1-5, with D possibly TRBD1 on 5 matching bases. The CDR3 consists of 15 residues. Germline V gene lookup returns CDR1 SGHTA and CDR2 FQGNSA. V was cut by 8 bases and J by 4 bases, with 18 bases left in between. The CDR3 nucleotides are TGTGCCAGCCGCCCCCCGGGGGTAGGGAATCAGCCCCAGCATTTT. Translation: CASRPPGVGNQPQHF.

With regard to this clonotype: Mismatch with germline at one junction end may stem from a read error. The chain links TRBV7-9 to TRBJ1-1, with D unresolved. CDR1 is SEHNR and CDR2 is FQNEAQ in the germline V gene (reference sequence). The CDR3 is 13 amino acids. CDR3 amino acids: CAGSLNPNTEAFF. The CDR3 DNA reads TGTGCCGGCAGCTTGAACCCGAACACTGAAGCTTTCTTT.

The sample holds many counts of this clonotype. The CDR3 nucleotides read TGTGCCAGTAGGTTGGGCACAGGGGATGGCGGCTACACCTTC. It specifies CASRLGTGDGGYTF. The chain carries TRBV19 and TRBJ1-2; 7 positions agree with TRBD1. Germline CDR1 is LNHDA and CDR2 is SQIVND (reference sequence). J gave up 8 bases and V 6 bases, and 12 bases lay outside the gene matches. The CDR3 totals 14 residues.

This clonotype was observed a handful of times. This chain links TRBV12-3 or TRBV12-4 with TRBJ1-1; D remains ambiguous. The CDR3 consists of 11 residues. Trimming took off 5 bases at V and 8 bases at J, with 9 bases between the two ends. As DNA, the CDR3 is TGTGCCAGCAGTACCACCCTCGAAGCTTTCTTT. Its translation: CASSTTLEAFF.

Concerning this clonotype itself: A clone one base away is much larger, so this may be a read error. V gene TRBV10-3 combines with J gene TRBJ2-5; TRBD1 matches at 7 bases. CDR3 length: 13 residues. J lost 4 bases, V lost 6 bases, and 5 bases had no gene match. Germline CDR1 and CDR2: ENHRY and SYGVKD. The CDR3 sequence is CAISWRQGETQYF. CDR3 in DNA: TGTGCCATCAGCTGGAGACAGGGAGAGACCCAGTACTTC.

This clonotype was seen ten or more times. A read error may produce the germline difference seen at one junction end. The V and J genes are TRBV29-1 and TRBJ1-1; a weak D match, TRBD1 (5 bases). Per germline, CDR1 SQVTM and CDR2 ANQGSEA. There are 10 residues in the CDR3. CDR3 sequence reads: CSVDLGEVFF. CDR3 nucleotide sequence: TGCAGCGTTGACCTGGGGGAAGTTTTCTTT.

CDR3 protein: CASSEGWSNQPQHF. The CDR3 DNA sequence: TGTGCCAGCAGCGAGGGGTGGAGCAATCAGCCCCAGCATTTT. The chain combines TRBV6-6 with TRBJ1-5, with D perhaps matching TRBD1 (5 bases). The germline gives CDR1 MNHNY, CDR2 SVGAGI (reference sequence). This CDR3 spans 14 amino acids. The V end was cut by 6 bases, the J end by 1 base, with 10 bases between.

With regard to this clonotype: It may be a read error: a sequence one base away is much more abundant. The gene calls are TRBV7-8 and TRBJ2-7, with 10 bases lining up with TRBD1. The CDR3 has 14 amino acids. Germline loops: CDR1 SGHVS, CDR2 FQNEAQ. The CDR3 DNA is TGTGCCAGCAGCTTAGGACAGGGGGCGTTCGAGCAGCACTTC. As protein: CASSLGQGAFEQHF.

This chain joins TRBV5-1 and TRBJ2-7, with 7 nucleotides matching TRBD1. The V gene's germline CDR1 is SGHRS and CDR2 YFSETQ. The V segment lost 5 bases and the J segment 2 bases; nucleotides outside the gene matches: 7. CDR3 size: 14 residues. This CDR3 is CASRPRDSTYEQYF. DNA for the CDR3: TGCGCCAGCAGGCCCAGGGACAGTACCTACGAGCAGTACTTC.

This chain uses TRBV12-3 or TRBV12-4 with TRBJ1-2, with a tentative D call TRBD1 (5 bases). This CDR3 comprises 14 residues. V lost 5 bases and J 10 bases, leaving 20 bases between the germline ends. The CDR3 coding sequence is TGTGCCAGCAGTCCCCCGACAGCCTTCGATGACTACACCTTC. Its translation: CASSPPTAFDDYTF.

This clonotype has ten or more counts. This chain's CDR3 is CASSSRGPQPQHF. The CDR3 DNA reads as TGTGCCAGCAGTTCCAGGGGGCCTCAGCCCCAGCATTTT. The rearrangement uses TRBV12-3 or TRBV12-4 and TRBJ1-5; 8 nucleotides line up with TRBD1. The CDR3 totals 13 residues. Trimming took 4 bases from V and 6 from J; bases not matched to a gene: 2.

The rearrangement joins TRBV20-1 to TRBJ1-1; D remains unclear. This CDR3 comprises 11 residues. V shed 8 bases and J shed 4 bases, with 11 bases lying between them. CDR1 DFQATT and CDR2 SNEGSKA come from the germline V gene (reference sequence). CDR3 nucleotide sequence: TGCAGTTTGGGTAGGGCCACTGAAGCTTTCTTT. Translated, it gives CSLGRATEAFF.

This clonotype was counted many times. This sequence joins TRBV7-9 and TRBJ1-1; D unclear. Germline CDR1 is SEHNR and CDR2 is FQNEAQ (reference sequence). The CDR3 extends over 11 amino acids. V was clipped by 5 bases and J by 7 bases, with 8 bases between them. DNA of the CDR3: TGTGCCAGCAGCCTCAACGGTGAAGCTTTCTTT. It is translated as CASSLNGEAFF.

The V and J genes are TRBV7-9 and TRBJ1-2; TRBD1 matches 7 bases. CDR3 length equals 18 residues. The germline gives CDR1 SEHNR, CDR2 FQNEAQ (reference sequence). Germline trimming cut 1 base from V and 2 bases from J; bases unmatched to any gene: 13. The DNA for the CDR3 is TGTGCCAGCAGCTTAGGTCAGCTACAGGGGCCTGCGAACTATGGCTACACCTTC. It is translated as CASSLGQLQGPANYGYTF.

This clonotype has a single count. The chain couples TRBV7-6 to TRBJ2-7, with a tentative D call TRBD1 (5 bases). CDR1 is SGHVS, CDR2 FNYEAQ, per germline. The ends were cut back, 3 bases at V and 4 bases at J, with 13 bases in the middle. The CDR3 totals 14 residues. The CDR3, as DNA: TGTGCCAGCAGCTTCGCAGGGCTCGGATACGAGCAGTACTTC. Encoded protein: CASSFAGLGYEQYF.

This clonotype has more than one count but fewer than ten. V gene TRBV5-1 combines with J gene TRBJ2-7; 8 nucleotides match TRBD2. Germline CDR1 and CDR2: SGHRS and YFSETQ. CDR3 size: 15 residues. Trimming cost V 2 bases and J 6 bases; bases outside gene matches: 10. In DNA form, the CDR3 reads TGCGCCAGCAGCTTAGCGGGGGTCACGCTTTCCGAGCAGTACTTC. Its translation: CASSLAGVTLSEQYF.

This clonotype was counted at least ten times. CDR3 in amino acids: CASSLGRGVYEQYF. CDR3 bases: TGTGCCAGCAGCTTAGGCAGGGGGGTTTACGAGCAGTACTTC. The J gene is TRBJ2-7, the V gene TRBV7-8; tentatively, D is TRBD1 (7 bases). Germline V CDR1 and CDR2: SGHVS, FQNEAQ. The germline V and J ends were trimmed by 1 base and 4 bases, with 11 bases remaining between them. The CDR3 has 14 residues.